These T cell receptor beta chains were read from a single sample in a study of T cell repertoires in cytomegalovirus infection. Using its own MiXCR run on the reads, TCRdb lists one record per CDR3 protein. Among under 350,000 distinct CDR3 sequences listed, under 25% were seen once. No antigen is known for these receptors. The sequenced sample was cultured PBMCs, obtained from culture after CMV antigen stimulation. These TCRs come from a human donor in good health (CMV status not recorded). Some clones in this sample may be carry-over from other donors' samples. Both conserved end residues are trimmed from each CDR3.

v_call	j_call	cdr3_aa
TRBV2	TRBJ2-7	ASKEDSYEQY
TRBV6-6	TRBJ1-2	ATRPDYGYT
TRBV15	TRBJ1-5	ATSRDMAGNQPQH
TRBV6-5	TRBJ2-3	ASSYGGSFTDTQY
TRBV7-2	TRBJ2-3	ASSLALGLAGADTQY
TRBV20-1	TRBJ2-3	SARASGKIYTDTQY
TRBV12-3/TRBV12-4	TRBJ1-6	ASSLSRQINSPLH
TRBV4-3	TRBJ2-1	ASSQVRTNYNEQF
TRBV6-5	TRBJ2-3	ASSYMGNTDTQY
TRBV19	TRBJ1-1	ASSPGTGNTEAF
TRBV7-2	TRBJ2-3	ASRAQGTATDTQY
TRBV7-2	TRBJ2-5	ASSPERETQY
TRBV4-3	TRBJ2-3	ASSHRTSGRDTQY
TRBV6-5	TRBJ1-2	ASRNSRDRANYGYT
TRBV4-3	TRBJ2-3	ASSPTIQKGTTDTQY
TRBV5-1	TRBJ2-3	ASSLRGLAGVKDTQY
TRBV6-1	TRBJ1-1	ASSERPTEAF
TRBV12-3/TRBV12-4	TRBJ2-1	ASSFYGGASNEQF
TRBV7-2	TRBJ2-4	ASRIQPGVGNIQY
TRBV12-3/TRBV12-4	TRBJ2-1	ASSTPDRDYNEQF
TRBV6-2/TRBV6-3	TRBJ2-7	ASPGNYEQY
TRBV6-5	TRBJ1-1	ASFGYRGTRNTEAF
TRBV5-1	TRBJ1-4	ASSFGLAGMGSNEKLF
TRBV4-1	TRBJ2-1	ASSQETAPYNEQF
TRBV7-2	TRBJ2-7	ASSFRLGVSSYEQY
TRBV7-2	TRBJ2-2	ASSFSPTSGRYTGELF
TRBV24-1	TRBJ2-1	ATSPSGSSSYNEQF
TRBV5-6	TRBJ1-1	ASSFTQAGMNTEAF
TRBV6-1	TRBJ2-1	ASSSGTSVEDEQF
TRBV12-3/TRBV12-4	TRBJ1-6	ASSNVYRNSPLH